The 25 T cell receptor beta chains reported below all come from one sample, sequenced in a study of T-cell memory formation after mild COVID-19. Using its own MiXCR run on the 5' RACE reads, TCRdb lists one record per CDR3 protein. The table lists 250,000 to 300,000 distinct CDR3 sequences, over 7% of them singletons. Input material: PBMCs or a T cell subset sorted from them (not recorded which). The source is a man aged 18-30 years who had mild COVID-19 (a few samples of this study predate the infection). Cell type and time point are not known.

This clonotype has a count of ten or more. The chain has TRBV6-5 and TRBJ2-5; TRBD2 matches 7 bases. The CDR3 totals 15 residues. Germline V gene sequence: CDR1 MNHEY, CDR2 SVGAGI. Trimming removed 5 bases from V and 5 bases from J; junction bases left unmatched: 11. CDR3 DNA: TGTGCCAGCAGTCTACGCCCCGGGGGGTGGGAGACCCAGTACTTC. This gives the protein CASSLRPGGWETQYF.

This clonotype was counted many times. The J gene is TRBJ1-5, the V gene TRBV6-6; TRBD1 is a possible D gene (6 bases). Deletions cut 7 bases from V and 7 bases from J, with 14 bases between. The V gene's germline CDR1 is MNHNY and CDR2 SVGAGI (reference sequence). The CDR3 has 13 residues. CDR3 sequence: CASIQTQGQPQHF. The CDR3, as DNA: TGTGCCAGCATTCAAACCCAGGGGCAGCCCCAGCATTTT.

This clonotype was seen only a few times. This chain joins TRBV25-1 and TRBJ1-2; D not resolved. Germline V lookup: CDR1 MGHDK, CDR2 SYGVNS. Trimming cost V 7 bases and J 4 bases, with 7 bases left between them. The CDR3 runs to 11 residues. CDR3 sequence reads: CASKEGYGYTF. In nucleotides, the CDR3 is TGTGCCAGCAAAGAGGGCTATGGCTACACCTTC.

This sequence joins TRBV4-3 and TRBJ1-3; D gene ambiguous. There are 15 residues in the CDR3. V was cut by 1 base and J by 2 bases, with 9 bases left in between. CDR1 is LGHNA and CDR2 is YSLEER in the germline V gene. The CDR3 DNA reads as TGCGCCAGCAGCCAAGGTCCAGGCACTGGAAACACCATATATTTT. As protein: CASSQGPGTGNTIYF.

This clonotype was seen a handful of times. The chain couples TRBV6-5 to TRBJ2-1; TRBD2 agrees at 13 bases. The CDR3 is made up of 16 amino acids. Germline lookup yields CDR1 MNHEY and CDR2 SVGAGI. The V gene end was trimmed by 6 bases and the J gene end by 9 bases; junction bases not matched to a gene: 11. The CDR3 DNA is TGTGCCAGCAGACACCAACTAGCGGGGGGGTTTGTTGAGCAGTTCTTC. It specifies CASRHQLAGGFVEQFF.

Only a few counts were recorded for this clonotype. This chain connects TRBV7-2 to TRBJ2-5, with D uncertain. The CDR3 is 13 residues long. The germline CDR1 and CDR2 sequences are SGHTA and FQGNSA. Trimming shortened V by 8 bases and J by 1 base, and 11 bases separated the two germline ends. CDR3 sequence reads: CASSSTTQETQYF. Here the CDR3 DNA reads TGTGCCAGCTCCTCGACAACCCAAGAGACCCAGTACTTC.

The chain has TRBV24-1 and TRBJ2-3; the match to TRBD1 covers 7 bases. Germline assignment: CDR1 KGHDR and CDR2 SFDVKD. J was trimmed by 1 base and V by 9 bases; bases with no gene match: 3. The length of the CDR3 is 13 residues. DNA of the CDR3: TGTGCCACCTCCCAGGGGGGCACAGATACGCAGTATTTT. Translating gives CATSQGGTDTQYF.

The chain couples TRBV6-5 to TRBJ2-3; the match to TRBD2 covers 15 bases. This CDR3 is 16 amino acids long. V shed 4 bases, J shed 6 bases, and the junction held 5 bases outside the gene matches. The germline V gene has CDR1 MNHEY and CDR2 SVGAGI. CDR3 in amino acids: CASSFGTSGGYDTQYF. The CDR3 DNA sequence: TGTGCCAGCAGTTTCGGGACTAGCGGGGGGTATGATACGCAGTATTTT.

In this sample, this clonotype turned up many times. This chain connects TRBV7-3 to TRBJ2-3; TRBD2 matches 8 bases. Trimming removed 1 base from V and 0 bases from J; junction bases left unmatched: 9. From germline, CDR1 is SGHTA and CDR2 FQGTGA. This CDR3 has 18 amino acids. The CDR3 DNA reads TGTGCCAGCAGCTTAAGTTCCGGCGGGGGGTTGAGCACAGATACGCAGTATTTT. Translated, it gives CASSLSSGGGLSTDTQYF. The full variable domain, completed using reference TRBV7-3 and TRBJ2-3, is GAGVSQTPSNKVTEKGKYVELRCDPISGHTALYWYRQSLGQGPEFLIYFQGTGAADDSGLPNDRFFAVRPEGSVSTLKIQRTERGDSAVYLCASSLSSGGGLSTDTQYFGPGTRLTVL.

The chain has TRBV7-8 and TRBJ1-4; TRBD1 aligns across 8 bases. The ends lost 2 bases at V and 4 bases at J; junction bases unmatched: 9. Per germline, CDR1 SGHVS and CDR2 FQNEAQ. This CDR3 spans 17 amino acids. This chain's CDR3 is CASSLSRTGGINEKLFF. Here the CDR3 DNA reads TGTGCCAGCAGCTTAAGCAGAACAGGGGGGATTAATGAAAAACTGTTTTTT.

The chain is built from TRBV5-1 and TRBJ1-4; D not resolved. V lost 4 bases and J lost 10, with 17 bases in between. Germline lookup yields CDR1 SGHRS and CDR2 YFSETQ. The CDR3 spans 14 residues. The DNA for the CDR3 is TGCGCCAGCAGCCAAGGGAGTCGGATCGGAAAACTGTTTTTT. Amino acids: CASSQGSRIGKLFF.

The chain recombines TRBV4-3 with TRBJ2-1, with D unresolved. The CDR3 has 13 residues. Trimming removed 0 bases from V and 9 bases from J, with 9 bases in between. Germline values: CDR1 LGHNA, CDR2 YSLEER. CDR3: CASSQDLRSEQFF. CDR3 bases: TGCGCCAGCAGCCAAGATCTAAGGAGTGAGCAGTTCTTC.

This clonotype was observed a single time. The rearrangement joins TRBV5-6 to TRBJ1-5; D is unclear. V was shortened by 5 bases and J by 0 bases, with 9 bases between the two germline ends. Germline values: CDR1 SGHDT, CDR2 YYEEEE. CDR3 length: 14 amino acids. The CDR3 loop is CASRRLYSNQPQHF. DNA of the CDR3: TGTGCCAGCAGGCGTCTCTATAGCAATCAGCCCCAGCATTTT.

This clonotype turned up a few times. J is TRBJ2-1 and V is TRBV29-1, with 8 nucleotides matching TRBD1. CDR3 length: 14 residues. V lost 6 bases, J lost 7 bases, and 11 bases stayed unmatched. Germline CDR1 SQVTM, CDR2 ANQGSEA. Written as DNA, the CDR3 is TGCAGCGTCTCCAGGGGGCCCCCTCGGAATGAGCAGTTCTTC. Its translation is CSVSRGPPRNEQFF.

The genes are TRBV12-3 or TRBV12-4 and TRBJ2-2, with TRBD1 as a possible D gene (5 bases). With 2 bases removed from V and 0 bases from J, the gap between germline ends came to 10 bases. The CDR3 loop spans 16 amino acids. DNA of the CDR3: TGTGCCAGCAGTTTACGGCCGACAGCGAACACCGGGGAGCTGTTTTTT. Translated: CASSLRPTANTGELFF.

The table lists this clonotype with a few counts. The genes are TRBV5-1 and TRBJ2-1, with D possibly matching TRBD2 (5 bases). Germline V CDR1 and CDR2: SGHRS, YFSETQ. The CDR3 sequence is 17 residues long. V was clipped by 7 bases and J by 4 bases, with 24 bases between them. For the CDR3, the DNA is TGCGCCAGCCGAAAAGGAGGCAATTACCCCCTATACAATGAGCAGTTCTTC. It yields the protein CASRKGGNYPLYNEQFF. The full variable domain, rest sourced from reference TRBV5-1 and TRBJ2-1, is KAGVTQTPRYLIKTRGQQVTLSCSPISGHRSVSWYQQTPGQGLQFLFEYFSETQRNKGNFPGRFSGRQFSNSRSEMNVSTLELGDSALYLCASRKGGNYPLYNEQFFGPGTRLTVL.

In this sample, this clonotype turned up a few times. The chain recombines TRBV24-1 with TRBJ1-1, with a weak D call TRBD1 (6 bases). Per germline, CDR1 KGHDR and CDR2 SFDVKD. The CDR3 has 12 amino acids. V lost 7 bases and J 3 bases, leaving 8 bases between the germline ends. In nucleotides, the CDR3 is TGTGCCACCAGAGGGGGGGACACTGAAGCTTTCTTT. Its protein product is CATRGGDTEAFF.

CDR3 residues: CASSPRRLAGRDTQYF. The CDR3, as DNA: TGTGCCAGCAGCCCCCGGCGGCTAGCGGGGAGGGATACGCAGTATTTT. The chain carries TRBV11-2 and TRBJ2-3, with TRBD2 matching 9 bases. The CDR3 has 16 amino acids. The germline V gene has CDR1 SGHAT and CDR2 FQNNGV. J was trimmed by 6 bases and V by 5 bases; bases with no gene match: 12.

The chain joins TRBV15 to TRBJ1-6; 7 bases align to TRBD1. V lost 2 bases, J lost 10 bases, and 5 bases stayed unmatched. Germline-derived CDR1 and CDR2 are LNHNV and YYDKDF (reference sequence). This CDR3 region has 14 residues. CDR3 in amino acids: CATSRYDRVSPLHF. The CDR3 coding sequence is TGTGCCACCAGCAGATACGACAGGGTCTCACCCCTCCACTTT.

The chain joins TRBV5-1 to TRBJ1-6; 8 nucleotides align to TRBD1. With 4 bases clipped from V and 9 bases from J, the junction kept 12 bases outside the gene matches. The CDR3 is made up of 16 amino acids. Germline CDR1 is SGHRS and CDR2 is YFSETQ. In DNA, the CDR3 is TGCGCCAGCAGCCTATCTCGGGGACAGGCATCTTCACCCCTCCACTTT. It encodes CASSLSRGQASSPLHF.

This clonotype came up a few times. The rearrangement links TRBV27 to TRBJ2-5; 7 nucleotides agree with TRBD2. CDR3 length: 16 amino acids. The germline gives CDR1 MNHEY, CDR2 SMNVEV (reference sequence). Germline trimming cut 5 bases from V and 5 bases from J; bases unmatched to any gene: 14. CDR3 amino acids: CASSPTDIDGGETQYF. As DNA, the CDR3 is TGTGCCAGCAGTCCCACTGACATCGACGGGGGGGAGACCCAGTACTTC.

This clonotype has only a few counts. CDR3 sequence (DNA): TGCGCCAGCAGTGACGGGTGGAGCACTGAAGCTTTCTTT. Translated, it gives CASSDGWSTEAFF. This chain joins TRBV5-1 and TRBJ1-1, with D uncertain. The germline V gene encodes CDR1 SGHRS and CDR2 YFSETQ. This CDR3 has 13 residues. V lost 5 bases, J lost 4 bases, and 12 bases lay in between.

The DNA of the CDR3 is TGTGCCAGCAGCCAAGCCCGGGGGGAGGCAGATACGCAGTATTTT. Translation gives CASSQARGEADTQYF. The chain links TRBV4-2 to TRBJ2-3, with 7 bases that match TRBD2. This CDR3 has 15 residues. Germline V lookup: CDR1 LGHNA, CDR2 YNFKEQ. V shed 1 base, J shed 4 bases, and the junction held 5 bases outside the gene matches.

This clonotype has more than one count but fewer than ten. The J gene is TRBJ1-2, the V gene TRBV6-5, with a weak D call TRBD1 (6 bases). In germline, CDR1 is MNHEY, CDR2 SVGAGI. The V end lost 6 bases, the J end lost 3 bases, and 20 bases lay between the germline ends. CDR3 size: 16 residues. The CDR3 here is CASSGGWKFIDYGYTF. CDR3 in DNA: TGTGCCAGCAGCGGGGGCTGGAAGTTTATTGACTATGGCTACACCTTC.

This clonotype has more than one count but fewer than ten. This rearrangement joins TRBV18 to TRBJ2-5; D not certain. Per germline, CDR1 KGHSH and CDR2 LQKENI. The CDR3 consists of 16 residues. The V end lost 1 base, the J end lost 3 bases, and 15 bases lay between the germline ends. CDR3 in amino acids: CASSPRVGYSEETQYF. The CDR3 coding sequence is TGTGCCAGCTCACCACGTGTCGGGTACAGCGAAGAGACCCAGTACTTC.